This TCR beta chain was identified in a study of OX40 agonist ivuxolimab in advanced cancers. Study-level information: Every 2 weeks, ivuxolimab was infused into the patients intravenously at between 0.01 and 10 mg/kg.

V dropped 6 bases and J dropped 3; count of bases not matched to a gene: 5. The CDR3 consists of 15 residues. CDR1 and CDR2 (germline): MNHNS, SASEGT. Overall study findings and caveats: The mean number of expanded clones was higher in CD8+ T cells than in CD4+.

Method: immunoSEQ multiplex PCR; TCRdb's copy keeps in-frame clones and lacks some. The sample contains some 48,000 clones, around 80% of which appear only once. Concerning this clone itself: The target antigen is unknown.

This chain links TRBV6-1 with TRBJ2-7; 13 nucleotides agree with TRBD2. This TCR was sampled from an adult with an advanced solid tumor such as melanoma, head and neck, liver or kidney cancer. Sequencing was performed on CD4+ or CD8+ T cells sorted from blood, taken in a trial of the OX40 agonist ivuxolimab. CDR3 sequence: CASRPGLAGDYEQYF. The DNA for the CDR3 is TGTGCCAGCAGACCCGGACTAGCGGGAGACTACGAGCAGTACTTC.